These 30 T cell receptor beta chains originate from one sample sequenced in a study of T cell repertoires in ileal Crohn's disease. Specified time point: inflamed ileum from the surgical specimen. Sequencing was performed with immunoSEQ multiplex PCR; in TCRdb, only in-frame clones are kept and a portion is missing. The sample holds 15,000 to 20,000 clones, roughly 76% seen once. Specimen: ileal tissue. All receptors come from an adult with Crohn's disease.

The genes are TRBV5-1 and TRBJ1-4, with 7 bases matching TRBD1. Trimming removed 4 bases from V and 5 bases from J; junction bases left unmatched: 5. The CDR3 consists of 14 residues. CDR1 and CDR2 from the germline V gene are SGHRS and YFSETQ. The CDR3 sequence is CASSPGQYNEKLFF. CDR3 nucleotide sequence: TGCGCCAGCAGCCCGGGACAGTACAATGAAAAACTGTTTTTT. Full variable domain (rest looked up from reference TRBV5-1 and TRBJ1-4): KAGVTQTPRYLIKTRGQQVTLSCSPISGHRSVSWYQQTPGQGLQFLFEYFSETQRNKGNFPGRFSGRQFSNSRSEMNVSTLELGDSALYLCASSPGQYNEKLFFGSGTQLSVL.

This clone was seen more than once but under ten times. The chain recombines TRBV10-2 with TRBJ2-5, with TRBD1 matching over 9 bases. Germline-derived CDR1 and CDR2 are WSHSY and SAAADI. The CDR3 is 16 residues long. The J segment lost 0 bases and the V segment lost 3 bases, leaving 5 bases of the junction unmatched. CDR3 residues: CASSDGGTGYQETQYF. CDR3 in DNA: TGCGCCAGCAGTGACGGGGGGACAGGGTACCAAGAGACCCAGTACTTC.

The genes are TRBV5-1 and TRBJ1-2; 7 positions agree with TRBD1. The CDR3 is 13 residues long. The germline V gene encodes CDR1 SGHRS and CDR2 YFSETQ. Losses at the gene ends were 4 bases for V and 3 bases for J; bases not matched to a gene: 3. CDR3 nucleotide sequence: TGCGCCAGCAGCACAGGGGTTGACTATGGCTACACCTTC. Amino acids: CASSTGVDYGYTF.

This chain links TRBV11-2 with TRBJ2-7, with a possible D match to TRBD2 (5 bases). Trimming cost V 0 bases and J 2 bases, with 14 bases left between them. This CDR3 contains 16 residues. Per the germline V gene, CDR1 is SGHAT and CDR2 is FQNNGV. CDR3 residues: CASSLDRGVGAYEQYF. In nucleotides, the CDR3 is TGTGCCAGCAGCTTAGATAGAGGAGTCGGGGCCTACGAGCAGTACTTC.

This clone was counted only a few times. The rearrangement links TRBV9 to TRBJ1-3; D is undetermined. The CDR3 contains 16 residues. From germline, CDR1 is SGDLS and CDR2 YYNGEE. V was clipped by 5 bases and J by 0 bases, with 15 bases between them. CDR3 DNA: TGTGCCAGCAGGGCCGGAGACCACAGCTCTGGAAACACCATATATTTT. As protein: CASRAGDHSSGNTIYF. Variable domain in full (rest from reference TRBV9 and TRBJ1-3): DSGVTQTPKHLITATGQRVTLRCSPRSGDLSVYWYQQSLDQGLQFLIQYYNGEERAKGNILERFSAQQFPDLHSELNLSSLELGDSALYFCASRAGDHSSGNTIYFGEGSWLTVV.

V gene TRBV25-1 combines with J gene TRBJ2-1; D remains unclear. With 6 bases removed from V and 5 bases from J, the gap between germline ends came to 2 bases. The CDR3 loop spans 10 amino acids. Per the germline V gene, CDR1 is MGHDK and CDR2 is SYGVNS. The CDR3 DNA reads as TGTGCCAGCAGGGACAATGAGCAGTTCTTC. Translated, it gives CASRDNEQFF.

This clone was detected only once. The V gene is TRBV4-2, the J gene TRBJ2-5, with D possibly TRBD1 on 5 matching bases. V lost 0 bases and J 4 bases, leaving 15 bases between the germline ends. Germline CDR1 and CDR2: LGHNA and YNFKEQ. The CDR3 consists of 16 residues. CDR3 DNA: TGTGCCAGCAGCCAAGATTGGGCCAGGGATGGAGAGACCCAGTACTTC. Amino acids: CASSQDWARDGETQYF.

For the CDR3, the DNA is TGTGCCAGCTCACCACCGAAGGTTGGGGGCTTCGGGCACATTCAGTACTTC. Amino acid sequence: CASSPPKVGGFGHIQYF. The rearrangement links TRBV18 to TRBJ2-4; the D gene is possibly TRBD1 (6 bases). Germline loops: CDR1 KGHSH, CDR2 LQKENI. The V gene lost 0 bases and the J gene lost 8 bases, with 20 bases spanning the gap. The CDR3 is 17 amino acids.

The DNA of the CDR3 is TGTGCCAGCAGCTCCCGGACAGACGCGGGTGGCTACACCTTC. This codes for CASSSRTDAGGYTF. The V gene is TRBV7-6, the J gene TRBJ1-2, with D tentatively TRBD1 (6 bases). The CDR3 is 14 residues long. V gave up 4 bases and J gave up 7 bases, with 16 bases separating them. Germline CDR1 and CDR2: SGHVS and FNYEAQ.

This chain links TRBV21-1 with TRBJ1-2. TRBV21-1 is classified as a pseudogene. The CDR3 consists of 13 residues. Here the CDR3 DNA reads TGTGCCAGCAGCAGGACCCACGTCTATGGCTACACCTTC. It is translated as CASSRTHVYGYTF.

This clone was recorded a few times. The chain employs TRBV7-2 and TRBJ2-5; 8 bases match TRBD1. V dropped 5 bases and J dropped 9; count of bases not matched to a gene: 11. This CDR3 has 14 amino acids. Germline CDR1 and CDR2: SGHTA and FQGNSA. CDR3 loop: CASSHRLQGEAQYF. As DNA, the CDR3 is TGTGCCAGCAGCCACCGACTACAGGGGGAGGCCCAGTACTTC.

This sequence joins TRBV6-6 and TRBJ1-1, with D possibly being TRBD1 (6 bases). Germline CDR1 is MNHNY and CDR2 is SVGAGI (reference sequence). The CDR3 is 16 amino acids. With 6 bases removed from V and 1 base from J, the gap between germline ends came to 18 bases. The CDR3 bases are TGTGCCAGCAGAGACAAGGGGGTGTTTGAGAACACTGAAGCTTTCTTT. Translation gives CASRDKGVFENTEAFF.

The rearrangement links TRBV2 to TRBJ2-7; 7 bases align to TRBD1. The CDR3 covers 15 residues. Germline CDR1 SNHLY, CDR2 FYNNEI. The ends lost 2 bases at V and 3 bases at J; junction bases unmatched: 7. CDR3 nucleotides: TGTGCCAGCAGTGAACCCGAGGGGGCCAACTACGAGCAGTACTTC. It yields the protein CASSEPEGANYEQYF.

This clone has more than one count but fewer than ten. This chain connects TRBV7-6 to TRBJ2-1; D may be TRBD1 or TRBD2 (5 bases each). CDR1 and CDR2 from the germline V gene are SGHVS and FNYEAQ. Trimming cost V 1 base and J 8 bases, with 15 bases left between them. The CDR3 is 15 amino acids. The CDR3 bases are TGTGCCAGCAGCTTAGGGACAATCGGGATCGATGAGCAGTTCTTC. Encoded protein: CASSLGTIGIDEQFF.

This clone was observed once. V gene TRBV14 combines with J gene TRBJ2-1; no firm D call. The CDR3 sequence is 12 residues long. V shed 6 bases and J shed 5 bases, with 8 bases lying between them. Germline V CDR1 and CDR2: SGHDN, FVKESK. CDR3: CASRKENNEQFF. In nucleotides, the CDR3 is TGTGCCAGCAGGAAGGAAAACAATGAGCAGTTCTTC.

This sequence joins TRBV5-4 and TRBJ2-7, with D maybe TRBD2 (7 bases). The length of the CDR3 is 17 residues. Trimming took 3 bases from V and 2 from J, leaving 21 bases between them. Germline V gene lookup returns CDR1 SGHNT and CDR2 YYREEE (reference sequence). The CDR3: CASSSDPGGRAPYEQYF. CDR3 sequence (DNA): TGTGCCAGCAGCTCGGACCCGGGGGGCAGGGCCCCCTACGAGCAGTACTTC.

As for this clone: A read error may account for a junction end that differs from germline. The genes are TRBV10-3 and TRBJ1-5; D is uncertain. CDR3 length: 13 amino acids. Per the germline V gene, CDR1 is ENHRY and CDR2 is SYGVKD. CDR3 sequence reads: CASSEQLNQPQHF. CDR3 in DNA: TGTGCCAGCAGTGAACAGCTTAATCAGCCCCAGCATTTT.

The gene calls are TRBV11-2 and TRBJ2-3; 7 positions agree with TRBD1. The CDR3 spans 15 residues. V dropped 5 bases and J dropped 2; count of bases not matched to a gene: 7. CDR1 and CDR2 from the germline V gene are SGHAT and FQNNGV. CDR3 sequence (DNA): TGTGCCAGCAGCAGGACAGGACAACACACAGATACGCAGTATTTT. Translated, it gives CASSRTGQHTDTQYF.

V and J are TRBV2 and TRBJ2-2; the match to TRBD2 covers 10 bases. The germline CDR1 and CDR2 sequences are SNHLY and FYNNEI. Germline trimming cut 7 bases from V and 10 bases from J; bases unmatched to any gene: 6. The CDR3 is 13 residues long. In DNA, the CDR3 is TGTGCCAGCAAGACTAGCGGGTTAGCGGAGCTGTTTTTT. Translating gives CASKTSGLAELFF. Full variable domain (missing parts from reference TRBV2 and TRBJ2-2): EPEVTQTPSHQVTQMGQEVILRCVPISNHLYFYWYRQILGQKVEFLVSFYNNEISEKSEIFDDQFSVERPDGSNFTLKIRSTKLEDSAMYFCASKTSGLAELFFGEGSRLTVL.

The chain links TRBV9 to TRBJ2-7, with D uncertain. The germline V gene encodes CDR1 SGDLS and CDR2 YYNGEE. This CDR3 is 12 amino acids long. V lost 3 bases and J lost 3, with 7 bases in between. In DNA form, the CDR3 reads TGTGCCAGCAGCGGACCTGGCTACGAGCAGTACTTC. This sequence encodes CASSGPGYEQYF.

CDR3 DNA sequence: TGTGCCAGCAGCGTAGGGGGTTCTGGATCAGATACGCAGTATTTT. Protein: CASSVGGSGSDTQYF. The chain links TRBV9 to TRBJ2-3, with D hard to call. V lost 0 bases and J lost 4, with 12 bases in between. The length of the CDR3 is 15 residues. Germline V lookup: CDR1 SGDLS, CDR2 YYNGEE. Filled out from reference TRBV9 and TRBJ2-3, the complete variable domain reads DSGVTQTPKHLITATGQRVTLRCSPRSGDLSVYWYQQSLDQGLQFLIQYYNGEERAKGNILERFSAQQFPDLHSELNLSSLELGDSALYFCASSVGGSGSDTQYFGPGTRLTVL.

The rearrangement links TRBV11-2 to TRBJ2-7, with D perhaps matching TRBD1 (6 bases). Trimming stripped 1 base from V and 3 bases from J, with 10 bases between. Germline V gives CDR1 SGHAT, CDR2 FQNNGV. The CDR3 covers 14 residues. The CDR3 loop reads CASSLGGQSYEQYF. In DNA form, the CDR3 reads TGTGCCAGCAGCTTAGGTGGACAGAGCTACGAGCAGTACTTC.

The CDR3 here is CASSEGVTQYF. In DNA form, the CDR3 reads TGTGCCAGCAGTGAAGGTGTTACGCAGTATTTT. The chain is built from TRBV2 and TRBJ2-3; D call uncertain. The CDR3 spans 11 residues. V lost 1 base and J 8 bases, leaving 4 bases between the germline ends. Per the germline V gene, CDR1 is SNHLY and CDR2 is FYNNEI. The full variable domain, with the rest looked up from reference TRBV2 and TRBJ2-3, is EPEVTQTPSHQVTQMGQEVILRCVPISNHLYFYWYRQILGQKVEFLVSFYNNEISEKSEIFDDQFSVERPDGSNFTLKIRSTKLEDSAMYFCASSEGVTQYFGPGTRLTVL.

The chain joins TRBV7-9 to TRBJ1-2; D gene ambiguous. V was shortened by 4 bases and J by 4 bases, with 19 bases between the two germline ends. The CDR3 has 16 amino acids. Germline CDR1 and CDR2: SEHNR and FQNEAQ (reference sequence). CDR3 amino acids: CASSSRSEEPAYGYTF. DNA for the CDR3: TGTGCCAGCAGCTCCCGTTCGGAGGAGCCTGCCTATGGCTACACCTTC.

This clone was seen a single time. The rearrangement joins TRBV2 to TRBJ2-3; D possibly corresponds to TRBD2 (6 bases). Germline V gene lookup returns CDR1 SNHLY and CDR2 FYNNEI. V was shortened by 2 bases and J by 0 bases, with 12 bases between the two germline ends. This CDR3 region has 16 residues. The DNA of the CDR3 is TGTGCCAGCAGTGAATTGGGGGGTTCTAGCACAGATACGCAGTATTTT. Protein: CASSELGGSSTDTQYF. Based on the CDR3 plus reference TRBV2 and TRBJ2-3, the full variable domain is EPEVTQTPSHQVTQMGQEVILRCVPISNHLYFYWYRQILGQKVEFLVSFYNNEISEKSEIFDDQFSVERPDGSNFTLKIRSTKLEDSAMYFCASSELGGSSTDTQYFGPGTRLTVL.

The V gene is TRBV7-8, the J gene TRBJ2-3, with TRBD1 matching over 9 bases. The CDR3 spans 15 residues. V dropped 1 base and J dropped 8; count of bases not matched to a gene: 7. Germline assignment: CDR1 SGHVS and CDR2 FQNEAQ. CDR3 region: CASSLGDREMGTQYF. In DNA, the CDR3 is TGTGCCAGCAGCTTAGGGGACAGGGAAATGGGTACGCAGTATTTT.

CDR3 residues: CASSIPIGLAGGHEQFF. DNA for the CDR3: TGTGCCAGTAGTATCCCCATCGGGCTAGCGGGGGGACATGAGCAGTTCTTC. The genes are TRBV19 and TRBJ2-1; 11 bases are a match to TRBD2. Germline CDR1 reads LNHDA; CDR2 reads SQIVND (reference sequence). This CDR3 contains 17 residues. V was clipped by 3 bases and J by 8 bases; unmatched bases: 12.

This clone qualifies as large. The chain is built from TRBV9 and TRBJ2-7, with D possibly being TRBD1 (6 bases). The CDR3 length is 11 residues. Per the germline V gene, CDR1 is SGDLS and CDR2 is YYNGEE. Trimming took 3 bases from V and 6 from J, leaving 7 bases between them. The CDR3 DNA reads TGTGCCAGCAGCGGAGGGGGCGAGCAGTACTTC. Translated: CASSGGGEQYF. The variable domain in full, with the rest retrieved from reference TRBV9 and TRBJ2-7, is DSGVTQTPKHLITATGQRVTLRCSPRSGDLSVYWYQQSLDQGLQFLIQYYNGEERAKGNILERFSAQQFPDLHSELNLSSLELGDSALYFCASSGGGEQYFGPGTRLTVT.

The chain carries TRBV5-5 and TRBJ2-7; possible D gene TRBD2, 6 bases. CDR1 is SGHKS, CDR2 YYEKEE, per germline (reference sequence). Trimming cost V 0 bases and J 5 bases, with 12 bases left between them. The CDR3 sequence is 14 residues long. CDR3 nucleotides: TGTGCCAGCAGCTTGGTCAGGGAGGTCCACGAGCAGTACTTC. Encoded protein: CASSLVREVHEQYF.

CDR3: CASSLDGSGGLNTQYF. CDR3 nucleotides: TGCGCCAGCAGCTTGGATGGTAGCGGGGGGTTGAATACGCAGTATTTT. The chain links TRBV5-1 to TRBJ2-3, with TRBD2 identical over 10 bases. The CDR3 length is 16 residues. Per germline, CDR1 SGHRS and CDR2 YFSETQ. V lost 0 bases, J lost 7 bases, and 8 bases stayed unmatched.